Presented here are 29 T cell receptor beta chains from one specimen sequenced in a study of T cells in Graves' hyperthyroidism and ophthalmopathy. Template material for amplifying TCR beta CDR3 regions consisted of RNA transcripts. The HTBI primer set drove a first-round RT-PCR of the TCR CDR3. Via MiXCR, TCRdb re-called the multiplex PCR reads, giving one row per CDR3 protein. The table records more than 500,000 distinct CDR3 sequences, around 13% of them present only once. Sequencing was carried out using blood. All receptors come from a woman in her thirties or forties with Graves' hyperthyroidism.

This chain links TRBV4-1 with TRBJ1-4, with D uncertain. Germline V gene sequence: CDR1 MGHRA, CDR2 YSYEKL. Trimming removed 3 bases at V and 5 bases at J, with 7 bases between. This CDR3 has 13 amino acids. The CDR3 protein is CASSQRENEKLFF. As DNA, the CDR3 is TGCGCCAGCAGCCAGAGGGAGAATGAAAAACTGTTTTTT.

The count of this clonotype is one. The chain couples TRBV7-2 to TRBJ2-7; possible D gene TRBD2, 7 bases. V was shortened by 5 bases and J by 0 bases, with 17 bases between the two germline ends. Germline V lookup: CDR1 SGHTA, CDR2 FQGNSA. The CDR3 covers 16 residues. Here the CDR3 DNA reads TGTGCCAGCAGCCTAGGGGGGGGAGGGCCCTCCTACGAGCAGTACTTC. Its protein product is CASSLGGGGPSYEQYF.

Many counts were recorded for this clonotype. J is TRBJ1-1 and V is TRBV2, with a possible D match to TRBD1 (5 bases). There are 13 residues in the CDR3. Trimming cost V 3 bases and J 0 bases, with 5 bases left between them. CDR1 and CDR2 (germline): SNHLY, FYNNEI. The CDR3 nucleotides are TGTGCCAGCAGTGACAGGGTGAACACTGAAGCTTTCTTT. Translation gives CASSDRVNTEAFF.

The genes are TRBV20-1 and TRBJ2-7; 7 bases match TRBD2. The length of the CDR3 is 16 residues. CDR1 DFQATT and CDR2 SNEGSKA come from the germline V gene (reference sequence). J gave up 2 bases and V 2 bases, and 12 bases lay outside the gene matches. CDR3 DNA: TGCAGTGCTAGAAAGGACACTAGGGAGGGCCCCTACGAGCAGTACTTC. Translated, it gives CSARKDTREGPYEQYF.

In its sample, this clonotype was seen a few times. The chain carries TRBV6-5 and TRBJ1-5; D gene ambiguous. The CDR3 has 16 residues. Per the germline V gene, CDR1 is MNHEY and CDR2 is SVGAGI. The V end lost 2 bases, the J end lost 2 bases, and 13 bases lay between the germline ends. The CDR3 DNA reads as TGTGCCAGCAGTTACGGGGTTAGGCAAGGCAATCAGCCCCAGCATTTT. This gives the protein CASSYGVRQGNQPQHF.

This clonotype was detected only a few times. The chain combines TRBV6-1 with TRBJ1-4, with no clear D. The CDR3 loop spans 14 amino acids. CDR1 and CDR2 (germline): MNHNS, SASEGT. Trimming left V 4 bases short and J 4 bases short, with 10 bases between. The CDR3 loop reads CASSGGPVNEKLFF. As DNA, the CDR3 is TGTGCCAGCAGTGGTGGACCGGTTAATGAAAAACTGTTTTTT.

With respect to this clonotype: A read error is possible here, since a much larger clone lies one base away. V and J are TRBV2 and TRBJ2-4; 7 bases map to TRBD1. J was trimmed by 10 bases and V by 4 bases; bases with no gene match: 4. The CDR3 sequence is 12 residues long. The germline V gene encodes CDR1 SNHLY and CDR2 FYNNEI. The CDR3 DNA follows: TGTGCCAGCAGTGTCGGGACAGAAATTCAGTACTTC. This sequence encodes CASSVGTEIQYF.

V and J are TRBV30 and TRBJ1-3, with TRBD1 identical over 8 bases. The CDR3 has 14 amino acids. V lost 3 bases, J lost 3 bases, and 4 bases stayed unmatched. In germline, CDR1 is GTSNPN, CDR2 SVGIG (reference sequence). The CDR3 spells CAWRPGGVGNTIYF. The CDR3 DNA follows: TGTGCCTGGAGGCCAGGGGGCGTTGGAAACACCATATATTTT.

This clonotype was counted at least ten times. The rearrangement uses TRBV2 and TRBJ1-1; 7 bases match TRBD1. The J segment lost 1 base and the V segment lost 6 bases, leaving 11 bases of the junction unmatched. Per the germline V gene, CDR1 is SNHLY and CDR2 is FYNNEI. CDR3 length: 16 residues. In DNA form, the CDR3 reads TGTGCCAGCAGACCCCCTACAGGGGCTTCGAACACTGAAGCTTTCTTT. It is translated as CASRPPTGASNTEAFF.

V usage is TRBV4-2 and J usage is TRBJ2-1; 8 bases match TRBD2. The germline V gene encodes CDR1 LGHNA and CDR2 YNFKEQ. This CDR3 region has 16 residues. The ends lost 0 bases at V and 6 bases at J; junction bases unmatched: 7. The CDR3 region has the DNA TGTGCCAGCAGCCAAGAAGGGACTAGGTCGGCCAATGAGCAGTTCTTC. Its translation is CASSQEGTRSANEQFF.

This clonotype has a handful of counts. The rearrangement uses TRBV29-1 and TRBJ1-3; D is undetermined. V lost 3 bases and J lost 8, with 17 bases in between. Germline CDR1 reads SQVTM; CDR2 reads ANQGSEA. This CDR3 is 14 amino acids long. The CDR3 DNA reads as TGCAGCGTTGATAATAGAGGGATTAGAGACACCATATATTTT. It encodes CSVDNRGIRDTIYF.

The genes are TRBV12-3 or TRBV12-4 and TRBJ2-2, with D perhaps matching TRBD2 (6 bases). The V end was cut by 3 bases, the J end by 6 bases, with 14 bases between. CDR3 length: 15 residues. The CDR3: CASSFRQGGPGELFF. DNA for the CDR3: TGTGCCAGCAGTTTTCGGCAGGGAGGTCCCGGGGAGCTGTTTTTT.

This clonotype was picked up many times. The rearrangement uses TRBV7-9 and TRBJ2-7; no firm D call. The CDR3 has 13 amino acids. Looked up from germline, CDR1 is SEHNR and CDR2 is FQNEAQ (reference sequence). The germline V and J ends were trimmed by 5 bases and 6 bases, with 14 bases remaining between them. CDR3 DNA: TGTGCCAGCAGCCTCGAGACTCTCCCCGAGCAGTACTTC. As protein: CASSLETLPEQYF.

This clonotype was seen a few times. The CDR3 DNA follows: TGTGCCAGCAGCGTATTGGGGACTAGCGCAAACGGGGAGCTGTTTTTT. Translated, it gives CASSVLGTSANGELFF. The chain links TRBV9 to TRBJ2-2; 10 bases fit TRBD2. The V and J ends lost 1 base and 7 bases, in that order; junction bases with no gene match: 7. Germline V CDR1 and CDR2: SGDLS, YYNGEE. The CDR3 contains 16 residues. Together with reference TRBV9 and TRBJ2-2, the CDR3 gives the full variable domain: DSGVTQTPKHLITATGQRVTLRCSPRSGDLSVYWYQQSLDQGLQFLIQYYNGEERAKGNILERFSAQQFPDLHSELNLSSLELGDSALYFCASSVLGTSANGELFFGEGSRLTVL.

The DNA of the CDR3 is TGTGCCATCAGTGAGTCGGGCACCATCGACGGTGAAAAACTGTTTTTT. Its translation: CAISESGTIDGEKLFF. The rearrangement links TRBV10-3 to TRBJ1-4; no reliable D call. Per the germline V gene, CDR1 is ENHRY and CDR2 is SYGVKD. This CDR3 has 16 residues. Trimming removed 0 bases at V and 7 bases at J, with 15 bases between.

This clonotype has only a few counts. The chain links TRBV20-1 to TRBJ1-5, with 9 positions matching TRBD1. CDR1 is DFQATT, CDR2 SNEGSKA, per germline (reference sequence). Trimming at V came to 5 bases and at J to 5 bases, leaving 4 bases not matched to a gene. The CDR3 contains 13 residues. The CDR3 reads CSAARTGDQPQHF. DNA for the CDR3: TGCAGTGCTGCCAGGACAGGGGATCAGCCCCAGCATTTT.

In this sample, this clonotype turned up many times. The chain links TRBV28 to TRBJ2-7, with 7 bases matching TRBD1. CDR3 length equals 15 residues. V lost 5 bases, J lost 0 bases, and 7 bases stayed unmatched. Looked up from germline, CDR1 is MDHEN and CDR2 is SYDVKM. The DNA of the CDR3 is TGTGCCAGCAGTGTCATAGGGACAGCCTCCTACGAGCAGTACTTC. Translation: CASSVIGTASYEQYF.

The chain employs TRBV5-1 and TRBJ2-6; D ambiguous. Germline V gene sequence: CDR1 SGHRS, CDR2 YFSETQ. The CDR3 loop spans 15 amino acids. V lost 3 bases and J 0 bases, leaving 7 bases between the germline ends. This chain's CDR3 is CASSSQFSGANVLTF. The CDR3 DNA follows: TGCGCCAGCAGCTCTCAGTTCTCTGGGGCCAACGTCCTGACTTTC.

This clonotype showed up many times. This rearrangement joins TRBV5-1 to TRBJ2-7, with D perhaps being TRBD1 or TRBD2 (5 bases each). Germline assignment: CDR1 SGHRS and CDR2 YFSETQ. The CDR3 loop spans 15 amino acids. The V gene lost 2 bases and the J gene lost 3 bases, with 15 bases spanning the gap. The CDR3 region is CASSFNQGEGYEQYF. Written as DNA, the CDR3 is TGCGCCAGCAGCTTCAACCAGGGTGAGGGCTACGAGCAGTACTTC.

About this clonotype itself: No DNA is shown, since the ends of the CDR3 on it are uncertain; the CDR3 is the one TCRdb lists. V usage is TRBV11-3 and J usage is TRBJ1-1; TRBD1, the table's D call, was not compared with the DNA. The CDR3 has 20 residues if both end residues are counted. Germline lookup yields CDR1 SGHNT and CDR2 YENEEA. The CDR3 sequence is CASSFYICSAGGQGYTEAFF.

This clonotype occurred a few times. The chain links TRBV19 to TRBJ1-5; D gene unclear. The CDR3 spans 15 residues. Deletions cut 6 bases from V and 7 bases from J, with 19 bases between. Looked up from germline, CDR1 is LNHDA and CDR2 is SQIVND (reference sequence). As DNA, the CDR3 is TGTGCCAGTAGAGAAATGGAGCACCTGGTCCAGCCCCAGCATTTT. Amino acids: CASREMEHLVQPQHF.

This clonotype was counted ten times or more. This chain links TRBV24-1 with TRBJ2-5; 10 bases align to TRBD2. V lost 0 bases, J lost 2 bases, and 2 bases stayed unmatched. There are 16 residues in the CDR3. Germline lookup yields CDR1 KGHDR and CDR2 SFDVKD. The CDR3 nucleotides read TGTGCCACCAGTGATTTGGGACTAGCGGATCAAGAGACCCAGTACTTC. It translates to CATSDLGLADQETQYF.

V gene TRBV24-1 combines with J gene TRBJ2-1; D is ambiguous. This CDR3 contains 14 residues. The germline CDR1 and CDR2 sequences are KGHDR and SFDVKD. Trimming removed 0 bases at V and 2 bases at J, with 4 bases between. The CDR3 nucleotides read TGTGCCACCAGTGATTTGTACACCTACAATGAGCAGTTCTTC. It codes for CATSDLYTYNEQFF.

This clonotype has a count of ten or more. The V call is TRBV11-2, the J call TRBJ2-1, with a possible D match to TRBD1 (7 bases). The CDR3 spans 14 residues. Trimming removed 5 bases at V and 3 bases at J, with 11 bases between. Germline V lookup: CDR1 SGHAT, CDR2 FQNNGV. The CDR3 is CASSARDSYNEQFF. As DNA, the CDR3 is TGTGCCAGCAGCGCGCGGGACAGCTACAATGAGCAGTTCTTC. The entire variable domain, with the rest obtained from reference TRBV11-2 and TRBJ2-1, is as follows: EAGVAQSPRYKIIEKRQSVAFWCNPISGHATLYWYQQILGQGPKLLIQFQNNGVVDDSQLPKDRFSAERLKGVDSTLKIQPAKLEDSAVYLCASSARDSYNEQFFGPGTRLTVL.

This clonotype appeared a few times. This chain connects TRBV7-9 to TRBJ1-2, with TRBD1 as a possible D gene (5 bases). The CDR3 totals 15 residues. Germline lookup yields CDR1 SEHNR and CDR2 FQNEAQ (reference sequence). The germline V and J ends were trimmed by 5 bases and 1 base, with 14 bases remaining between them. The CDR3 protein is CASSGAEALNYGYTF. CDR3 DNA sequence: TGTGCCAGCAGCGGGGCCGAAGCCCTTAACTATGGCTACACCTTC.

This clonotype was observed many times. V and J are TRBV2 and TRBJ2-7; a possible D gene is TRBD2 (6 bases). The V end was cut by 6 bases, the J end by 4 bases, with 13 bases between. CDR3 length: 13 amino acids. The germline V gene has CDR1 SNHLY and CDR2 FYNNEI. The CDR3 DNA follows: TGTGCCAGCAGGCACCGGGAGTCTTACGAGCAGTACTTC. Translated, it gives CASRHRESYEQYF. Filled out from reference TRBV2 and TRBJ2-7, the complete variable domain reads EPEVTQTPSHQVTQMGQEVILRCVPISNHLYFYWYRQILGQKVEFLVSFYNNEISEKSEIFDDQFSVERPDGSNFTLKIRSTKLEDSAMYFCASRHRESYEQYFGPGTRLTVT.

The chain joins TRBV15 to TRBJ1-1, with D unclear. CDR3 size: 17 residues. CDR1 is LNHNV, CDR2 YYDKDF, per germline (reference sequence). With 3 bases removed from V and 1 base from J, the gap between germline ends came to 18 bases. The CDR3 loop reads CATSRGSPQDGNTEAFF. The DNA for the CDR3 is TGTGCCACCAGCAGGGGCTCCCCCCAGGACGGGAACACTGAAGCTTTCTTT.

This clonotype was seen a handful of times. Compared with germline, one end of the junction differs, possibly owing to a read error. The chain is built from TRBV11-1 and TRBJ2-6; possible D gene TRBD2, 5 bases. Germline V CDR1 and CDR2: SGHAT, FQDESV (reference sequence). The CDR3 consists of 17 residues. This CDR3 reads CTSSLASGYSGANVLTF. Here the CDR3 DNA reads TGTACCAGCAGCTTAGCGAGCGGATACTCTGGGGCCAACGTCCTGACTTTC.

This clonotype was picked up many times. The chain is built from TRBV6-1 and TRBJ1-6; TRBD1 is a possible D gene (5 bases). CDR1 is MNHNS, CDR2 SASEGT, per germline. This CDR3 contains 15 residues. V lost 5 bases, J lost 6 bases, and 14 bases lay in between. CDR3 in amino acids: CASSFFRVGNSPLHF. In DNA form, the CDR3 reads TGTGCCAGCAGTTTCTTCAGGGTTGGTAATTCACCCCTCCACTTT.